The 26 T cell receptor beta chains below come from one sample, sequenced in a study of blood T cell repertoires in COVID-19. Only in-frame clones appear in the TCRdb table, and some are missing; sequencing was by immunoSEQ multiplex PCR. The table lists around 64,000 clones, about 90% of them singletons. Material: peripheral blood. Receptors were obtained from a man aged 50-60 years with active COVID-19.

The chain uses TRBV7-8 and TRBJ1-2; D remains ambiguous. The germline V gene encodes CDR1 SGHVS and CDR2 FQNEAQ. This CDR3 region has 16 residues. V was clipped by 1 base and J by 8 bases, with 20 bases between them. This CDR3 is CASSLVAVSRVGGYTF. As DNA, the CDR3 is TGTGCCAGCAGCTTAGTGGCAGTCTCTCGAGTCGGGGGCTACACCTTC.

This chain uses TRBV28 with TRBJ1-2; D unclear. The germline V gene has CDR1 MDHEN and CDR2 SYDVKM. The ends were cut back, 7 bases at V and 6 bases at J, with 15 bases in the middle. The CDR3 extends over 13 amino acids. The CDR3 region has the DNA TGTGCCAGCATGCCTGGCGGGCGGGATGGCTACACCTTC. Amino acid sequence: CASMPGGRDGYTF.

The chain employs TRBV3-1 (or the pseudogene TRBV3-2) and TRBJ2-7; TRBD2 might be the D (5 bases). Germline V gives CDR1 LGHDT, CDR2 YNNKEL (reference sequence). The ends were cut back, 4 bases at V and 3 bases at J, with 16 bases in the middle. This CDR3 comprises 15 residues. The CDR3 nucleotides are TGTGCCAGCAGCCTCGCCGGACTTGGAGACTACGAGCAGTACTTC. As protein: CASSLAGLGDYEQYF.

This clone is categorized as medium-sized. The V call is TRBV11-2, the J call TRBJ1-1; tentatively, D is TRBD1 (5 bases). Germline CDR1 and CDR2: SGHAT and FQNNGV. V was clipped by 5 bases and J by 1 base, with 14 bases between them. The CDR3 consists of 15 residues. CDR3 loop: CASSPRWGENTEAFF. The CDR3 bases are TGTGCCAGCAGCCCCCGTTGGGGGGAGAACACTGAAGCTTTCTTT.

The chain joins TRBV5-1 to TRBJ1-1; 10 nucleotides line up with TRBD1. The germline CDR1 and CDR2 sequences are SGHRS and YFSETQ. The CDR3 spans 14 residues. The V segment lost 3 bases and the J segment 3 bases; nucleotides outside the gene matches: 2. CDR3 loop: CASSSDRGHTEAFF. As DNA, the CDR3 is TGCGCCAGCAGCTCTGACAGGGGGCACACTGAAGCTTTCTTT.

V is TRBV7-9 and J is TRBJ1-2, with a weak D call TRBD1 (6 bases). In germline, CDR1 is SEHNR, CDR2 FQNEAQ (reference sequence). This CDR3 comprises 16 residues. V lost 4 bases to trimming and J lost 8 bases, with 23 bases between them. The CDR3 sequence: CASSSERMGARWGYTF. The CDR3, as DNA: TGTGCCAGCAGCTCCGAAAGAATGGGGGCGAGGTGGGGCTACACCTTC.

The CDR3 region has the DNA TGTGCCAGCAGGCAACAGGGGGCGGGTTCACCCCTCCACTTT. Protein product: CASRQQGAGSPLHF. The chain employs TRBV2 and TRBJ1-6; 9 bases are shared with TRBD1. Looked up from germline, CDR1 is SNHLY and CDR2 is FYNNEI. J was trimmed by 9 bases and V by 6 bases; bases with no gene match: 6. This CDR3 comprises 14 residues. The variable domain in full, completed from reference TRBV2 and TRBJ1-6, reads EPEVTQTPSHQVTQMGQEVILRCVPISNHLYFYWYRQILGQKVEFLVSFYNNEISEKSEIFDDQFSVERPDGSNFTLKIRSTKLEDSAMYFCASRQQGAGSPLHFGNGTRLTVT.

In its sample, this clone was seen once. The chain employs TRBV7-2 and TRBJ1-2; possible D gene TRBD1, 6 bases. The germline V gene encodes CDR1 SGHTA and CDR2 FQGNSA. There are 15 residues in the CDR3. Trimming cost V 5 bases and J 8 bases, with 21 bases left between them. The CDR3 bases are TGTGCCAGCAGCACAGCTACAGGGTTTCGTGCGGGCTACACCTTC. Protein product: CASSTATGFRAGYTF.

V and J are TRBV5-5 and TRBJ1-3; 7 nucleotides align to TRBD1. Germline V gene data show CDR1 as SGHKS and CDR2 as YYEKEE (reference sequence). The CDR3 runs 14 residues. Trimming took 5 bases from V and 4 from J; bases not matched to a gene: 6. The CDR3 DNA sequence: TGTGCCAGCAGTTGGGGACAGTTAGGAAACACCATATATTTT. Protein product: CASSWGQLGNTIYF. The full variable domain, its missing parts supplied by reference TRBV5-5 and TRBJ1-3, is DAGVTQSPTHLIKTRGQQVTLRCSPISGHKSVSWYQQVLGQGPQFIFQYYEKEERGRGNFPDRFSARQFPNYSSELNVNALLLGDSALYLCASSWGQLGNTIYFGEGSWLTVV.

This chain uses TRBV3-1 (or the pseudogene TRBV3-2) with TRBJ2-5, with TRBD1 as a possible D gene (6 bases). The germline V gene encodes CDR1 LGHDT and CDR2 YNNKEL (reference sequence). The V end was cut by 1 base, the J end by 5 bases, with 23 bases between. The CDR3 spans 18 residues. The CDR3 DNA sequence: TGTGCCAGCAGCCAAGTCGTGTTGTACAGGGTTCAAGGGGAGACCCAGTACTTC. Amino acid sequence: CASSQVVLYRVQGETQYF.

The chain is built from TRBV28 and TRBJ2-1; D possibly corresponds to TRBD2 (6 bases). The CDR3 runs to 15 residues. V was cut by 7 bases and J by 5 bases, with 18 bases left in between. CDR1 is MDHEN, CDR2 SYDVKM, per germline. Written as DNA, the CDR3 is TGTGCCAGCACCCTCGGGAGACTTCTGAACAATGAGCAGTTCTTC. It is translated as CASTLGRLLNNEQFF.

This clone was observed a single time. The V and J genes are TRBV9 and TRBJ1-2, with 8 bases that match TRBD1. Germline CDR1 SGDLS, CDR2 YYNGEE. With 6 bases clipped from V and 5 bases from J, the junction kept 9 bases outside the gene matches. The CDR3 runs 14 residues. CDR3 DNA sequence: TGTGCCAGCACCGCTGGGCAGGGGGCTTATGGCTACACCTTC. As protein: CASTAGQGAYGYTF.

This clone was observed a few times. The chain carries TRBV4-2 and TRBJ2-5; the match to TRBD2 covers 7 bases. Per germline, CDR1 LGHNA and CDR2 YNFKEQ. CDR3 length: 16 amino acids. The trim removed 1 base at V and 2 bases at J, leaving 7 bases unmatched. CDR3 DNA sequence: TGTGCCAGCAGCCAAGGAGTAGCGGGTTATCAAGAGACCCAGTACTTC. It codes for CASSQGVAGYQETQYF.

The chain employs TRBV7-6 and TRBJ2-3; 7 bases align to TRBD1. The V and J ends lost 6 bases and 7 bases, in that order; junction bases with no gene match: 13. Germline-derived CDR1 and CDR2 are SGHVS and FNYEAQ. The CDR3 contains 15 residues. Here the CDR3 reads CASSYRQGNVNTQYF. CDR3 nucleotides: TGTGCCAGCAGTTACCGACAGGGCAACGTGAATACGCAGTATTTT. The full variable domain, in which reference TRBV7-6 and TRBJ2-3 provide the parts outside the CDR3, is GAGVSQSPRYKVTKRGQDVALRCDPISGHVSLYWYRQALGQGPEFLTYFNYEAQQDKSGLPNDRFSAERPEGSISTLTIQRTEQRDSAMYRCASSYRQGNVNTQYFGPGTRLTVL.

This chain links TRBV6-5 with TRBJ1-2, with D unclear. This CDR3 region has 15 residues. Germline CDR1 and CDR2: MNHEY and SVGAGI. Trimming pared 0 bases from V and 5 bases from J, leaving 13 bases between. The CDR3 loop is CASSYSREGGYGYTF. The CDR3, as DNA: TGTGCCAGCAGTTACTCGAGGGAGGGTGGGTATGGCTACACCTTC.

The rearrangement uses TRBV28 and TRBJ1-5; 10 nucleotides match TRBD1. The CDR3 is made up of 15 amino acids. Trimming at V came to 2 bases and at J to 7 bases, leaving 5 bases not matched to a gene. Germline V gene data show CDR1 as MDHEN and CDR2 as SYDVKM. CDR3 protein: CASSLRTGGWQPQHF. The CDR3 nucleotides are TGTGCCAGCAGTTTAAGGACAGGGGGATGGCAGCCCCAGCATTTT. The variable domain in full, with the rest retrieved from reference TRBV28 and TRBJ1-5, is DVKVTQSSRYLVKRTGEKVFLECVQDMDHENMFWYRQDPGLGLRLIYFSYDVKMKEKGDIPEGYSVSREKKERFSLILESASTNQTSMYLCASSLRTGGWQPQHFGDGTRLSIL.

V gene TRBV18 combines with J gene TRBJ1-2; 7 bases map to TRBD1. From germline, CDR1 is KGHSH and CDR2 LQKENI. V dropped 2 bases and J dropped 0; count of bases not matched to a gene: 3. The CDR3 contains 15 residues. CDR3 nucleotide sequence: TGTGCCAGCTCACCAGACAGGGTGTCTAACTATGGCTACACCTTC. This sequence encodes CASSPDRVSNYGYTF.

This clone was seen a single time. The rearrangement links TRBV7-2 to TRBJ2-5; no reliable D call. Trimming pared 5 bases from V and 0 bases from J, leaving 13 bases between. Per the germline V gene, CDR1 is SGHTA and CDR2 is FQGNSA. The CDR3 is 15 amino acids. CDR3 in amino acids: CASSTPTQYQETQYF. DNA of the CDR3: TGTGCCAGCAGCACCCCGACTCAGTACCAAGAGACCCAGTACTTC.

The CDR3 spells CASSGLAGGSSYNEQFF. The DNA for the CDR3 is TGTGCCAGCTCCGGACTAGCGGGAGGAAGCTCCTACAATGAGCAGTTCTTC. The V call is TRBV5-4, the J call TRBJ2-1, with 14 bases lining up with TRBD2. Germline V lookup: CDR1 SGHNT, CDR2 YYREEE (reference sequence). With V trimmed by 7 bases and J by 0 bases, 6 bases remained unmatched. The CDR3 is 17 residues long.

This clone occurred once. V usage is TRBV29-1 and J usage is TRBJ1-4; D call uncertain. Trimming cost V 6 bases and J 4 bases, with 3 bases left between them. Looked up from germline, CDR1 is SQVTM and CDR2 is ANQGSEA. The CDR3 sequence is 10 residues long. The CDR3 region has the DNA TGCAGCGTCCATAATGAAAAACTGTTTTTT. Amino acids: CSVHNEKLFF.

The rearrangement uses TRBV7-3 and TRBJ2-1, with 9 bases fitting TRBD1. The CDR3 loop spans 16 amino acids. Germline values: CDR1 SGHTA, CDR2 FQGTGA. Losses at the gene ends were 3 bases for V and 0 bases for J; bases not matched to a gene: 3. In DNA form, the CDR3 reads TGTGCCAGCAGCTTCGGACAGGGGAGCTCCTACAATGAGCAGTTCTTC. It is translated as CASSFGQGSSYNEQFF.

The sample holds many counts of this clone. This chain's CDR3 is CASTVSAGELFF. The DNA of the CDR3 is TGTGCCAGTACCGTTTCTGCCGGGGAGCTGTTTTTT. V and J are TRBV19 and TRBJ2-2; D is uncertain. The germline CDR1 and CDR2 sequences are LNHDA and SQIVND (reference sequence). The CDR3 has 12 amino acids. The V and J ends lost 7 bases and 6 bases respectively, with 9 bases between them.

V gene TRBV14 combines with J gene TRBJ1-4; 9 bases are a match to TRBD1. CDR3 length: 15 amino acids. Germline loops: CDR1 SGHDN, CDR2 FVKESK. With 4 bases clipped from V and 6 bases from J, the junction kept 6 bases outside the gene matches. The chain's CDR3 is CASSPMDRGYEKLFF. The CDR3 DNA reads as TGTGCCAGCAGCCCGATGGACAGGGGATATGAAAAACTGTTTTTT.

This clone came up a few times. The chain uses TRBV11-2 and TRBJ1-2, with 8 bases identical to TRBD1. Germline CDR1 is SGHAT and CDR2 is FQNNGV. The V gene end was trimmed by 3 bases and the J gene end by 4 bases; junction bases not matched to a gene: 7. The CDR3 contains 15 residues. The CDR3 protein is CASSLLGQALYGYTF. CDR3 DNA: TGTGCCAGCAGCTTGTTGGGACAGGCGCTCTATGGCTACACCTTC.

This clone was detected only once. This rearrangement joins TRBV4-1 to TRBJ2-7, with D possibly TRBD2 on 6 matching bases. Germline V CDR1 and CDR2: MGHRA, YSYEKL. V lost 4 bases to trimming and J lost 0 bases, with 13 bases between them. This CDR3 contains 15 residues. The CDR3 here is CASSPRDSLSYEQYF. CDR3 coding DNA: TGCGCCAGCAGCCCCCGGGACTCACTCTCCTACGAGCAGTACTTC.

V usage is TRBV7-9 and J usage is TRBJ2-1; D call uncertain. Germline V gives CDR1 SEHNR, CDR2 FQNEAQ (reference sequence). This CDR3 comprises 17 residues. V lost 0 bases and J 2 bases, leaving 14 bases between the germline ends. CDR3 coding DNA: TGTGCCAGCAGCTTAGCTGGGTTACGACAACCCTACAATGAGCAGTTCTTC. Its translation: CASSLAGLRQPYNEQFF.